This T cell receptor (beta chain) comes out of a study of blood T cells in healthy people across ages. Germline CDR1 SQVTM, CDR2 ANQGSEA. The CDR3 loop spans 11 amino acids. After removal of 7 bases from V and 11 bases from J, the junction contained 10 bases not matched to a gene. Findings and caveats of the study: Strongly correlated with naive T cell percentage was TCR beta diversity.

Remarks on this clonotype: Its antigen is unidentified. A much larger clonotype is one base distant, so this may be a read error.

Primed by a sample-barcoded 5' primer and a J-beta primer mix, a second PCR proceeded for roughly 7 to 11 cycles. TCRdb called the 5' RACE reads again in MiXCR, with one record for every CDR3 protein. The table has approximately 1.5 million distinct CDR3 sequences, 34% seen once. This TCR came from a woman younger than 45 in good health. The rearrangement links TRBV29-1 to TRBJ2-5; 7 bases line up with TRBD2. The sample was blood. CDR3 DNA sequence: TGCAGCGCTTCCAGCGGGAATGAGCAGTACTTC. Amino acids: CSASSGNEQYF.